The sequence of this T cell receptor (beta chain) was determined in a study of cytomegalovirus exposure and HLA in healthy donors. Study conclusions and caveats: Many donors shared some public TCRs, even though most TCR sequences were rare. The investigators catalogued 150 to 200 TCR beta chains as cytomegalovirus-associated.

The V gene's germline CDR1 is SEHNR and CDR2 FQNEAQ (reference sequence). The trim removed 3 bases at V and 7 bases at J, leaving 6 bases unmatched. The CDR3 runs to 15 residues. This clone was seen only a few times. Antigen unknown. Primers for the PCR totalled 60 Vbeta and 13 Jbeta. Here immunoSEQ multiplex PCR was the method, and the copy in TCRdb shows in-frame clones only, minus some. The sample has about 160,000 clones, around 78% seen once. The chain combines TRBV7-9 with TRBJ2-5; TRBD2 matches 12 bases. What was sequenced was PBMCs. This receptor was obtained from a woman in her forties or fifties in good health and CMV-seropositive. The CDR3 reads CASSLTSGSRGTQYF. In DNA, the CDR3 is TGTGCCAGCAGCTTGACTAGCGGGAGTCGGGGGACCCAGTACTTC.